The 12 T cell receptor beta chains in this list originate from one sample, sequenced in a study of CD8 T cells in ankylosing spondylitis. Findings and caveats of the study: Apparently characteristic of ankylosing spondylitis blood was a TCR beta motif (roughly eight highly homologous variants).

MiXCR was run by TCRdb on the 5' RACE reads, yielding one entry per CDR3 protein. Of some 450,000 distinct CDR3 sequences in the sample, under 20% are singletons; the top ten hold over 0.9%. For these receptors, no antigen is known. The sample taken for sequencing was blood, either unsorted or a sorted T cell fraction (not recorded which). The source of these receptors is a male donor with ankylosing spondylitis.

This chain uses TRBV10-1 with TRBJ1-1, with D tentatively TRBD1 (5 bases). This CDR3 comprises 14 residues. V lost 3 bases and J lost 4, with 12 bases in between. CDR1 is WNHNN, CDR2 SYGVQD, per germline (reference sequence). The CDR3: CASSEGADGTEAFF. CDR3 sequence (DNA): TGCGCCAGCAGTGAAGGGGCCGATGGCACTGAAGCTTTCTTT.

This chain uses TRBV5-1 with TRBJ1-1; the D gene is possibly TRBD1 (6 bases). Germline loops: CDR1 SGHRS, CDR2 YFSETQ. The V end was cut by 6 bases, the J end by 0 bases, with 15 bases between. The CDR3 contains 15 residues. The CDR3 DNA reads TGCGCCAGCAACCCAGGGGATAACATGAACACTGAAGCTTTCTTT. Residues: CASNPGDNMNTEAFF.

This clonotype occurred many times. The J gene is TRBJ2-1, the V gene TRBV15; 7 positions match TRBD2. This CDR3 is 12 amino acids long. Per the germline V gene, CDR1 is LNHNV and CDR2 is YYDKDF (reference sequence). Germline trimming cut 5 bases from V and 7 bases from J; bases unmatched to any gene: 2. CDR3 nucleotides: TGTGCCACCAGCCTTAGCGGGAATGAGCAGTTCTTC. Translation: CATSLSGNEQFF.

This clonotype has just a few counts. The chain carries TRBV6-1 and TRBJ1-1; tentative D call: TRBD1 (5 bases). Germline CDR1 is MNHNS and CDR2 is SASEGT. This CDR3 spans 14 amino acids. V lost 8 bases, J lost 0 bases, and 13 bases lay in between. For the CDR3, the DNA is TGTGCCAGCCCTCCGGGACGACTGAACACTGAAGCTTTCTTT. Protein: CASPPGRLNTEAFF.

This clonotype was counted many times. The rearrangement joins TRBV7-9 to TRBJ1-1; D possibly corresponds to TRBD1 (6 bases). CDR1 and CDR2 (germline): SEHNR, FQNEAQ (reference sequence). V shed 1 base and J shed 1 base, with 10 bases lying between them. The CDR3 extends over 15 amino acids. This CDR3 is CASSLDGGGNTEAFF. CDR3 DNA sequence: TGTGCCAGCAGCTTAGATGGAGGGGGGAACACTGAAGCTTTCTTT.

The chain recombines TRBV6-1 with TRBJ1-1; D may be TRBD1 (5 bases). Germline assignment: CDR1 MNHNS and CDR2 SASEGT. CDR3 length equals 13 residues. The V and J ends lost 5 bases and 4 bases respectively, with 11 bases between them. CDR3 residues: CASSLYGATEAFF. CDR3 nucleotides: TGTGCCAGCAGTCTTTACGGGGCCACTGAAGCTTTCTTT.

The chain employs TRBV30 and TRBJ2-4; D could derive from TRBD1 or TRBD2 (5 bases each). Germline loops: CDR1 GTSNPN, CDR2 SVGIG (reference sequence). V was pared by 0 bases and J by 0 bases, with 9 bases between. The CDR3 has 15 residues. The CDR3 sequence: CAWSVSGLAKNIQYF. CDR3 DNA sequence: TGTGCCTGGAGTGTTTCGGGGCTAGCCAAAAACATTCAGTACTTC.

There are a few counts of this clonotype. The genes are TRBV29-1 and TRBJ2-7, with D perhaps TRBD1 or TRBD2 (5 bases each). V lost 4 bases, J lost 3 bases, and 13 bases lay in between. The CDR3 is 13 amino acids. Looked up from germline, CDR1 is SQVTM and CDR2 is ANQGSEA. CDR3 sequence (DNA): TGCAGCGTTGCTAGGGACGATGGCTACGAGCAGTACTTC. Its translation is CSVARDDGYEQYF.

This clonotype turned up a few times. The genes are TRBV29-1 and TRBJ2-1; 7 positions agree with TRBD2. Germline lookup yields CDR1 SQVTM and CDR2 ANQGSEA. The CDR3 consists of 14 residues. The V and J ends lost 5 bases and 8 bases, in that order; junction bases with no gene match: 12. CDR3 sequence: CSVFWRERIYEQFF. For the CDR3, the DNA is TGCAGCGTTTTCTGGCGGGAGAGGATATATGAGCAGTTCTTC.

This clonotype was counted at least ten times. V and J are TRBV12-3 or TRBV12-4 and TRBJ1-1; 7 bases agree with TRBD1. V gave up 6 bases and J gave up 7 bases; unmatched junction bases: 5. The CDR3 loop spans 12 amino acids. The CDR3 is CASRVRDSEAFF. CDR3 DNA sequence: TGTGCCAGCAGAGTCCGGGACAGTGAAGCTTTCTTT.

This sequence joins TRBV12-3 or TRBV12-4 and TRBJ2-5; the D call may be TRBD1 or TRBD2 (6 bases each). Between the trimmed V and J ends, which lost 7 bases and 4 bases, there was a span of 13 bases. This CDR3 is built from 13 residues. The CDR3, as DNA: TGTGCCAGCAAAAAAGGGGGGTTAGAGACCCAGTACTTC. It yields the protein CASKKGGLETQYF.

J is TRBJ2-7 and V is TRBV6-2 or TRBV6-3; the D gene is possibly TRBD2 (6 bases). Germline V gene sequence: CDR1 MNHEY, CDR2 SVGEGT. Trimming left V 2 bases short and J 3 bases short, with 8 bases between. The CDR3 extends over 13 amino acids. CDR3 sequence (DNA): TGTGCCAGCAGTTACGGGGACTTCTACGAGCAGTACTTC. It translates to CASSYGDFYEQYF.